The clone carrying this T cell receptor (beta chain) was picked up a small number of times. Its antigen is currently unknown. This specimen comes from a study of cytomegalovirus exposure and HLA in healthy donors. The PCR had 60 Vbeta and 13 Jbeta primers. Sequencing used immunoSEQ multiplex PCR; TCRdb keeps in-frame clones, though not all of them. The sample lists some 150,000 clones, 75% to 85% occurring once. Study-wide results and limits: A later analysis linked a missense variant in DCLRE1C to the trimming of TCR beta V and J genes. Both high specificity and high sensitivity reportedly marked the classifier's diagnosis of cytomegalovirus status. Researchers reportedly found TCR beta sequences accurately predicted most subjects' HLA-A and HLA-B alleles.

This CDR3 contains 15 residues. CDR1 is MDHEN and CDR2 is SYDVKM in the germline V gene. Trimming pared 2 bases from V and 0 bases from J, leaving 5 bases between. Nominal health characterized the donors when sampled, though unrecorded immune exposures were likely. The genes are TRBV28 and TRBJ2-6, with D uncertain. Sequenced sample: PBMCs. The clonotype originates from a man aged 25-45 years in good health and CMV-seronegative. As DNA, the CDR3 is TGTGCCAGCAGTTTAGTACTCTCTGGGGCCAACGTCCTGACTTTC. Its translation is CASSLVLSGANVLTF.